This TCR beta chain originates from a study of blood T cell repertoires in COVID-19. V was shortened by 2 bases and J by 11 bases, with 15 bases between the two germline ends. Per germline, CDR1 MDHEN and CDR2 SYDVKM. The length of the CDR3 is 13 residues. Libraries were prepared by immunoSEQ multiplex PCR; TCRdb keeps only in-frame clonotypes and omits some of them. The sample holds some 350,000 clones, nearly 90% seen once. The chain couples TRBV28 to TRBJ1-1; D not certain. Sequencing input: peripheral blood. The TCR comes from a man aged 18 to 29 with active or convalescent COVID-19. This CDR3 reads CASSLRSRTRAFF. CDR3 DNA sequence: TGTGCCAGCAGTTTACGGTCTCGGACTCGGGCTTTCTTT.